This entry lists 14 T cell receptor beta chains sequenced from one sample in a study of T-cell memory formation after mild COVID-19. TCRdb re-derived calls from the 5' RACE reads in MiXCR, one entry per CDR3 protein. Of 57,000 or so distinct CDR3 sequences listed, around 10% are singletons. The sequenced material came from PBMCs or a T cell subset sorted from them (not recorded which). Receptors originate from a man younger than 35 who had mild COVID-19 (a few samples of this study predate the infection). Cell type and time point are not known.

The rearrangement joins TRBV24-1 to TRBJ1-2; D is undetermined. CDR1 and CDR2 from the germline V gene are KGHDR and SFDVKD. V lost 1 base and J 4 bases, leaving 3 bases between the germline ends. The CDR3 totals 12 residues. The CDR3 protein is CATSDFFYGYTF. The CDR3 nucleotides are TGTGCCACCAGTGATTTCTTCTATGGCTACACCTTC.

The V call is TRBV9, the J call TRBJ2-2, with 12 bases that match TRBD2. The CDR3 is made up of 15 amino acids. Germline V gene lookup returns CDR1 SGDLS and CDR2 YYNGEE. The V segment lost 4 bases and the J segment 6 bases; nucleotides outside the gene matches: 4. DNA of the CDR3: TGTGCCAGCAGCCCTAGCGGGGGGGCGTCCGGGGAGCTGTTTTTT. As protein: CASSPSGGASGELFF. Supplemented by reference TRBV9 and TRBJ2-2, the full variable domain reads DSGVTQTPKHLITATGQRVTLRCSPRSGDLSVYWYQQSLDQGLQFLIQYYNGEERAKGNILERFSAQQFPDLHSELNLSSLELGDSALYFCASSPSGGASGELFFGEGSRLTVL.

This clonotype was recorded many times. This rearrangement joins TRBV6-5 to TRBJ1-4, with 7 bases that match TRBD1. This CDR3 is built from 15 residues. Trimming removed 3 bases from V and 4 bases from J; junction bases left unmatched: 5. Looked up from germline, CDR1 is MNHEY and CDR2 is SVGAGI. CDR3 loop: CASSYGDRDNEKLFF. CDR3 sequence (DNA): TGTGCCAGCAGTTATGGAGACAGGGATAATGAAAAACTGTTTTTT.

This clonotype was observed a few times. CDR3 protein: CASSQVDGGLNIQYF. The DNA for the CDR3 is TGCGCCAGCAGCCAAGTGGATGGGGGACTAAACATTCAGTACTTC. V gene TRBV4-3 combines with J gene TRBJ2-4, with TRBD2 as a possible D gene (6 bases). V lost 1 base and J 6 bases, leaving 13 bases between the germline ends. The CDR3 runs to 15 residues. Germline V gives CDR1 LGHNA, CDR2 YSLEER.

The J gene is TRBJ1-1, the V gene TRBV29-1; D remains ambiguous. V lost 7 bases, J lost 1 base, and 7 bases lay in between. Germline V CDR1 and CDR2: SQVTM, ANQGSEA. The CDR3 is 11 amino acids. The CDR3 coding sequence is TGCAGCGCCGGCTCGAACACTGAAGCTTTCTTT. The encoded protein is CSAGSNTEAFF.

This clonotype was seen more than once but under ten times. The genes are TRBV7-6 and TRBJ2-2, with 11 nucleotides matching TRBD2. Germline V gives CDR1 SGHVS, CDR2 FNYEAQ. Unmatched junction bases numbered 9, after V lost 2 bases and J lost 10 bases. This CDR3 comprises 16 residues. This chain's CDR3 is CASSLLSGGAVAELFF. The CDR3 DNA is TGTGCCAGCAGCTTACTTAGCGGGGGGGCCGTAGCGGAGCTGTTTTTT.

This chain links TRBV5-6 with TRBJ2-2; maybe TRBD2 (6 bases). This CDR3 is 18 amino acids long. The V gene lost 4 bases and the J gene lost 4 bases, with 23 bases spanning the gap. Germline assignment: CDR1 SGHDT and CDR2 YYEEEE. CDR3 DNA sequence: TGTGCCAGCAGCCGCGGGGTTGATAGTTTGGGGAGCACCGGGGAGCTGTTTTTT. Protein: CASSRGVDSLGSTGELFF.

For the CDR3, the DNA is TGTGCCAGCAGCCCTGGACAGATCCATGGCTACACCTTC. This encodes CASSPGQIHGYTF. The rearrangement joins TRBV11-2 to TRBJ1-2, with D possibly being TRBD1 (6 bases). Germline lookup yields CDR1 SGHAT and CDR2 FQNNGV. The CDR3 loop spans 13 amino acids. Trimming stripped 5 bases from V and 6 bases from J, with 13 bases between.

There are a few counts of this clonotype. V is TRBV12-3 or TRBV12-4 and J is TRBJ2-1; tentatively, D is TRBD1 (5 bases). V was cut by 3 bases and J by 6 bases, with 9 bases left in between. The CDR3 length is 13 residues. CDR3 bases: TGTGCCAGCAGTTTTCGACAGTTCAATGAGCAGTTCTTC. It specifies CASSFRQFNEQFF.

The sample holds a few counts of this clonotype. V is TRBV7-2 and J is TRBJ2-1, with 9 bases fitting TRBD2. V dropped 1 base and J dropped 4; count of bases not matched to a gene: 2. In germline, CDR1 is SGHTA, CDR2 FQGNSA. The CDR3 totals 15 residues. The CDR3: CASSLEAGGYNEQFF. In DNA form, the CDR3 reads TGTGCCAGCAGCTTAGAGGCGGGGGGGTACAATGAGCAGTTCTTC.

This clonotype was found many times. The J gene is TRBJ2-7, the V gene TRBV5-1; the D is unclear. V was clipped by 2 bases and J by 3 bases, with 6 bases between them. CDR1 is SGHRS, CDR2 YFSETQ, per germline. The CDR3 loop spans 12 amino acids. The CDR3, as DNA: TGCGCCAGCAGCTTTTTGGGCTACGAGCAGTACTTC. It translates to CASSFLGYEQYF.

This clonotype was picked up a small number of times. The gene calls are TRBV20-1 and TRBJ2-5, with D possibly matching TRBD2 (7 bases). The V end was cut by 6 bases, the J end by 5 bases, with 16 bases between. CDR1 and CDR2 from the germline V gene are DFQATT and SNEGSKA (reference sequence). There are 13 residues in the CDR3. The CDR3 nucleotides are TGCAGTGCCCCGAGGGGGGGATGGGAGACCCAGTACTTC. It codes for CSAPRGGWETQYF.

In this sample, this clonotype turned up many times. This chain connects TRBV6-5 to TRBJ1-4; TRBD1 might be the D (5 bases). The CDR3 has 14 amino acids. Germline CDR1 MNHEY, CDR2 SVGAGI. Trimming cost V 2 bases and J 13 bases, with 17 bases left between them. Here the CDR3 DNA reads TGTGCCAGCAGTTACGCGGGACCGGGAAGGGGACTGTTTTTT. It specifies CASSYAGPGRGLFF.

The chain joins TRBV12-3 or TRBV12-4 to TRBJ2-3; 7 nucleotides align to TRBD2. The CDR3 sequence is 17 residues long. The V gene end was trimmed by 6 bases and the J gene end by 1 base; junction bases not matched to a gene: 13. The DNA for the CDR3 is TGTGCCAGCAGCTACCGAGGCGGGGGTGTCGGCACAGATACGCAGTATTTT. This translates into CASSYRGGGVGTDTQYF.